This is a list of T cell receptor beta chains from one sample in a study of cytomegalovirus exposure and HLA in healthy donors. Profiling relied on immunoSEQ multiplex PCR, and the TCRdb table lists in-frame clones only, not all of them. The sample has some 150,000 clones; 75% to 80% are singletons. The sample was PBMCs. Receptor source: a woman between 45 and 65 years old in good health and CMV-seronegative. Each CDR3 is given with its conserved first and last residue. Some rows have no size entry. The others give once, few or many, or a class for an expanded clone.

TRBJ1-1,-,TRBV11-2,CASSPWDRSDTEAFF
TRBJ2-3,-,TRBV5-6,CASMRGTDTQYF
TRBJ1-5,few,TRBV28,CASSTQGGANQPQHF
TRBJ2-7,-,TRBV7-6,CASSPDSRGLNEQYF
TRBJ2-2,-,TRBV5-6,CASSRPPHRGPTGELFF
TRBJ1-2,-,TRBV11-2,CASSLDHYYGYTF
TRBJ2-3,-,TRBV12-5,CASGMTEFHTDTQYF
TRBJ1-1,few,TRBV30,CAWRGTETNTEAFF
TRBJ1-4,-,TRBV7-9,CSSSSTGGWVGEKLFF
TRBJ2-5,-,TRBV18,CASSPVIGGVSITLETQYF
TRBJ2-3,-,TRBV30,CAWNPAADTQYF
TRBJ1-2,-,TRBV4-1,CASSQESMNYGYTF
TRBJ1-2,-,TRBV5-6,CASSLGTSNYGYTF
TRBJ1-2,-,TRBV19,CASRTEANYGYTF
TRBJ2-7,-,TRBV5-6,CASSLIGDEQYF
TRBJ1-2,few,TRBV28,CASSSPRTANYGYTF
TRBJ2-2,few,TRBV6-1,CASWGQKVTGELFF
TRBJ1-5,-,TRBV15,CATSRDSGYSNQPQHF
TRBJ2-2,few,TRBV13,CASSPQSGELFF
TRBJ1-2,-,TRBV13,CASSLGLAGGAFGYTF
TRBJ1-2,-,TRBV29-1,CSVSGGIFNYGYTF
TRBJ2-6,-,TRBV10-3,CAISPQGTANVLTF
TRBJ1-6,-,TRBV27,CASSLSTGYNSPLHF
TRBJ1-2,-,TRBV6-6,CASSYSGAPNYGYTF
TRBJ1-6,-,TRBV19,CASSPRDSLNSPLHF
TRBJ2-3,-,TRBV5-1,CASSSYQRGSTDTQYF
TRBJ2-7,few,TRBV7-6,CASSGLAGYYEQYF
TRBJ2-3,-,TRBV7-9,CASSLGLAGTQYF
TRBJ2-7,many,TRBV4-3,CASSQDSGGPSSYEQYF
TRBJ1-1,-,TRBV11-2,CASSLAPDTEAFF
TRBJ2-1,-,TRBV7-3,CASSLTSDSYNEQFF
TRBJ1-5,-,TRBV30,CAWSEDREQPQHF
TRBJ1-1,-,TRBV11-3,CASSSHGGRGTEAFF
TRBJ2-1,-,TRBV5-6,CASSLALAGGEDEQFF
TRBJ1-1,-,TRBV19,CASSRGVNTEAFF
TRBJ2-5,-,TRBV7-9,CASSLGTGIQTQYF
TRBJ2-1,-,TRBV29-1,CSVERGGEFF
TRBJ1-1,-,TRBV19,CASSITVNTEAFF
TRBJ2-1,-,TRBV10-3,CAISELKGQGYNEQFF
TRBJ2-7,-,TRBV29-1,CSVGIGNEQYF
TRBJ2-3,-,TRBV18,CASSQEGQKPDTQYF
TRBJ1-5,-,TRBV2,CASATGYQPQHF
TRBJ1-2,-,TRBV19,CASSAATGIRSINYGYTF
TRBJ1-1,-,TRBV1,CTSSAHQGTEAFF
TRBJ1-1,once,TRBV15,CATSRGLREAFF
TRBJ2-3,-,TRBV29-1,CSVGASGLGDTQYF
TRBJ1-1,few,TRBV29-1,CSARGQGNEAFF
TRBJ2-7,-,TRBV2,CASSEARSGGFYEQYF
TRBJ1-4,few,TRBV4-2,CASSQDLGTGQEKLFF
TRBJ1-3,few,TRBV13,CASSAGTGRSGNTIYF
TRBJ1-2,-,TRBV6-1,CASSEVSGPELYGYTF
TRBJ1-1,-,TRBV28,CASSLMGGSLNAEAFF
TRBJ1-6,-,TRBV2,CASRKTGIDSPLHF
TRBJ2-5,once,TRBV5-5,CASSQAGHLIETQYF
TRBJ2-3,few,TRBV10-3,CAIRESGESTDTQYF
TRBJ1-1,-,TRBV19,CASSIVAGGAFF
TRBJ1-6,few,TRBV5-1,CASSWGQGTTPLHF
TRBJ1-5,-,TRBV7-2,CASSPNLSGQGSQPQHF
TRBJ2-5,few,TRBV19,CASSSQGTETQYF
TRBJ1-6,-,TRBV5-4,CASSSESGAGPLHF